These 20 T cell receptor beta chains share one sample of origin, sequenced in a study of blood T cell repertoires in COVID-19. Sequencing was performed with immunoSEQ multiplex PCR; in TCRdb, only in-frame clones are kept and a portion is missing. The repertoire holds 30,000 to 35,000 clones, with approximately 84% as singletons. The sample was peripheral blood. Receptor source: a man between 65 and 80 years old with COVID-19, enrolled during active disease.

This sequence joins TRBV7-2 and TRBJ1-1; 7 nucleotides agree with TRBD1. This CDR3 is built from 13 residues. V trimming: 3 bases; J trimming: 8 bases; junction bases outside the gene matches: 6. Germline lookup yields CDR1 SGHTA and CDR2 FQGNSA. The CDR3 protein is CASSFQGVGEAFF. The CDR3 DNA reads as TGTGCCAGCAGCTTCCAGGGGGTTGGGGAAGCTTTCTTT.

This clone was counted once. V and J are TRBV7-2 and TRBJ1-3; D is unresolved. The CDR3 length is 13 residues. The germline V and J ends were trimmed by 5 bases and 4 bases, with 9 bases remaining between them. CDR1 is SGHTA, CDR2 FQGNSA, per germline. The DNA of the CDR3 is TGTGCCAGCAGCCCACGGAGCGGAAACACCATATATTTT. It specifies CASSPRSGNTIYF.

V is TRBV7-2 and J is TRBJ1-2; the D is unclear. CDR3 length: 13 amino acids. Trimming took off 3 bases at V and 6 bases at J, with 11 bases between the two ends. Germline lookup yields CDR1 SGHTA and CDR2 FQGNSA. CDR3 residues: CASSFLGGHGYTF. CDR3 DNA: TGTGCCAGCAGCTTTCTTGGAGGTCATGGCTACACCTTC.

The chain uses TRBV7-8 and TRBJ2-7, with D hard to call. V was pared by 3 bases and J by 1 base, with 10 bases between. The CDR3 is made up of 14 amino acids. Per the germline V gene, CDR1 is SGHVS and CDR2 is FQNEAQ. The CDR3 DNA reads as TGTGCCAGCAGCTTGAGCCCCAATTCCTACGAGCAGTACTTC. Translating gives CASSLSPNSYEQYF.

The V and J genes are TRBV2 and TRBJ1-6, with D perhaps matching TRBD1 (6 bases). The CDR3 has 14 amino acids. The V gene's germline CDR1 is SNHLY and CDR2 FYNNEI. V was clipped by 6 bases and J by 5 bases, with 11 bases between them. Here the CDR3 DNA reads TGTGCCAGCAGCCGGGACATCGATAATTCACCCCTCCACTTT. This translates into CASSRDIDNSPLHF.

The chain has TRBV4-3 and TRBJ2-7, with TRBD2 matching 10 bases. Looked up from germline, CDR1 is LGHNA and CDR2 is YSLEER. V was pared by 1 base and J by 4 bases, with 4 bases of the junction left unmatched. The CDR3 loop spans 15 amino acids. The CDR3 here is CASSQGRAGGYEQYF. In DNA, the CDR3 is TGCGCCAGCAGCCAAGGTCGAGCGGGAGGGTACGAGCAGTACTTC.

The V call is TRBV19, the J call TRBJ2-1, with TRBD2 matching over 9 bases. The junction had 3 bases not matched to a gene; V was cut back by 5 bases and J by 4 bases. From germline, CDR1 is LNHDA and CDR2 SQIVND (reference sequence). The CDR3 has 14 amino acids. The DNA for the CDR3 is TGTGCCAGTAGTTTGACTAGCGGTTACAATGAGCAGTTCTTC. This sequence encodes CASSLTSGYNEQFF.

The rearrangement uses TRBV9 and TRBJ2-7; 7 bases map to TRBD2. After removal of 4 bases from V and 6 bases from J, the junction contained 10 bases not matched to a gene. This CDR3 has 14 amino acids. Germline-derived CDR1 and CDR2 are SGDLS and YYNGEE. The CDR3 here is CASSPRGGEGEQYF. CDR3 bases: TGTGCCAGCAGCCCGAGGGGAGGGGAGGGCGAGCAGTACTTC.

This chain uses TRBV24-1 with TRBJ2-1; 7 bases agree with TRBD1. There are 17 residues in the CDR3. The germline gives CDR1 KGHDR, CDR2 SFDVKD. Trimming cost V 9 bases and J 0 bases; bases outside gene matches: 13. This CDR3 is CATLFSAGTVSYNEQFF. The CDR3 DNA reads as TGTGCCACCTTATTCTCGGCCGGGACAGTCTCCTACAATGAGCAGTTCTTC.

CDR3 in DNA: TGTGCCACCAGTGATTCCGGGGTTTTAAACACTGAAGCTTTCTTT. Translating it yields CATSDSGVLNTEAFF. V is TRBV24-1 and J is TRBJ1-1; D uncertain. The germline CDR1 and CDR2 sequences are KGHDR and SFDVKD. The CDR3 is 15 residues long. The V and J ends lost 2 bases and 2 bases respectively, with 11 bases between them.

The chain is built from TRBV4-1 and TRBJ2-3; 12 bases match TRBD2. V lost 5 bases and J lost 4; bases outside the gene matches: 10. CDR3 length: 17 amino acids. Germline CDR1 reads MGHRA; CDR2 reads YSYEKL. The CDR3 sequence: CASSTTRLAGDSDTQYF. CDR3 sequence (DNA): TGCGCCAGCAGCACCACCCGACTAGCGGGGGACTCAGATACGCAGTATTTT.

The rearrangement links TRBV28 to TRBJ1-1; 11 bases agree with TRBD1. The J segment lost 14 bases and the V segment lost 7 bases, leaving 12 bases of the junction unmatched. Germline V CDR1 and CDR2: MDHEN, SYDVKM. The CDR3 consists of 13 residues. CDR3 sequence (DNA): TGTGCCAGCATTTCATTCGGGGGACAGGGGGTCTTCTTT. This sequence encodes CASISFGGQGVFF.

The chain joins TRBV6-6 to TRBJ2-7; 9 bases fit TRBD2. This CDR3 has 12 residues. Unmatched junction bases numbered 4, after V lost 7 bases and J lost 6 bases. Per germline, CDR1 MNHNY and CDR2 SVGAGI (reference sequence). This CDR3 reads CASKDSGSEQYF. In nucleotides, the CDR3 is TGTGCCAGCAAGGATAGCGGGAGCGAGCAGTACTTC.

The CDR3 reads CASSSGTGGSYEQYF. The CDR3 DNA is TGTGCCAGCAGCTCCGGGACAGGGGGCTCCTACGAGCAGTACTTC. The chain joins TRBV11-3 to TRBJ2-7; 11 nucleotides match TRBD1. The junction had 2 bases not matched to a gene; V was cut back by 4 bases and J by 0 bases. This CDR3 is 15 amino acids long. The germline gives CDR1 SGHNT, CDR2 YENEEA.

The rearrangement uses TRBV29-1 and TRBJ1-2, with 8 bases that match TRBD1. The CDR3 is 13 residues long. Per germline, CDR1 SQVTM and CDR2 ANQGSEA. After removal of 3 bases from V and 5 bases from J, the junction contained 5 bases not matched to a gene. The CDR3: CSVDAGGGYGYTF. For the CDR3, the DNA is TGCAGCGTTGACGCAGGGGGCGGATATGGCTACACCTTC.

The chain couples TRBV11-2 to TRBJ2-5; TRBD1 agrees at 7 bases. The trim removed 5 bases at V and 4 bases at J, leaving 7 bases unmatched. This CDR3 is 14 amino acids long. Germline V gene lookup returns CDR1 SGHAT and CDR2 FQNNGV. The DNA of the CDR3 is TGTGCCAGCAGCCAAACAGGGGCGCGAGAGACCCAGTACTTC. Its translation: CASSQTGARETQYF. Looking up the rest from reference TRBV11-2 and TRBJ2-5 gives the full variable domain: EAGVAQSPRYKIIEKRQSVAFWCNPISGHATLYWYQQILGQGPKLLIQFQNNGVVDDSQLPKDRFSAERLKGVDSTLKIQPAKLEDSAVYLCASSQTGARETQYFGPGTRLLVL.

The chain couples TRBV28 to TRBJ2-5, with 9 bases aligning to TRBD1. Germline V CDR1 and CDR2: MDHEN, SYDVKM. With V trimmed by 7 bases and J by 5 bases, 11 bases remained unmatched. This CDR3 is built from 15 residues. Here the CDR3 DNA reads TGTGCCAGCAACTTACCCCAGACAGGGGGGGAGACCCAGTACTTC. This gives the protein CASNLPQTGGETQYF.

The J gene is TRBJ1-1, the V gene TRBV5-1, with TRBD1 as a possible D gene (6 bases). The CDR3 is 15 residues long. Germline CDR1 is SGHRS and CDR2 is YFSETQ. V was pared by 2 bases and J by 0 bases, with 11 bases between. CDR3 nucleotide sequence: TGCGCCAGCAGCTTACGTAGGGACATGAACACTGAAGCTTTCTTT. Translation gives CASSLRRDMNTEAFF. Complete variable domain (other parts from reference TRBV5-1 and TRBJ1-1): KAGVTQTPRYLIKTRGQQVTLSCSPISGHRSVSWYQQTPGQGLQFLFEYFSETQRNKGNFPGRFSGRQFSNSRSEMNVSTLELGDSALYLCASSLRRDMNTEAFFGQGTRLTVV.

The genes are TRBV5-1 and TRBJ1-1; unclear D gene. Trimming took off 0 bases at V and 3 bases at J, with 15 bases between the two ends. There are 16 residues in the CDR3. The germline CDR1 and CDR2 sequences are SGHRS and YFSETQ. CDR3 sequence: CASSLAGFASYTEAFF. In DNA form, the CDR3 reads TGCGCCAGCAGCTTGGCCGGGTTCGCGAGTTACACTGAAGCTTTCTTT.

Concerning this clone: The conserved phenylalanine or tryptophan is not found at the CDR3 terminus, so this likely reflects a read error. It is unclear where the CDR3 begins or ends on the DNA, so no DNA is shown, and the CDR3 is as TCRdb lists it. The chain joins TRBV27 to TRBJ1-6; the table's D call, TRBD1, has no DNA check behind it. The CDR3 length equals 12 residues, ends included. The germline CDR1 and CDR2 sequences are MNHEY and SMNVEV (reference sequence). The CDR3 region is CASSYTLSTGGL.